The source of this T cell receptor beta chain is a study of T cells in Graves' hyperthyroidism and ophthalmopathy. The CDR3 has 14 amino acids. CDR1 and CDR2 from the germline V gene are DFQATT and SNEGSKA (reference sequence). J gave up 3 bases and V 3 bases, and 5 bases lay outside the gene matches. Authors of the study amplified TCR beta CDR3 regions from RNA transcripts. Primed by the HTBI set, a first-round RT-PCR was run on the TCR CDR3. TCRdb reprocessed the multiplex PCR reads with MiXCR, giving one entry per CDR3 protein. Of hundreds of thousands of distinct CDR3 sequences in the sample, more than 20% were seen once. Study outcomes and limitations: A 13 V-J model separated ophthalmopathy from stable hyperthyroidism.

Patients showing uncontrolled infection, other autoimmune disease, pregnancy or lactation were ineligible. This clonotype was seen ten or more times. The antigen remains unidentified. The sequencing sample was made of blood. The sequence came from a man aged 30-40 years with Graves' ophthalmopathy. The genes are TRBV20-1 and TRBJ2-3; 8 bases align to TRBD2. As DNA, the CDR3 is TGCAGTGCTAGGTCTAGCGGGTTTACAGATACGCAGTATTTT. Translation gives CSARSSGFTDTQYF.